The rows below give T cell receptor beta chains drawn from one sample of a study of early T cells in non-severe SARS-CoV-2 infection. TCRdb reprocessed the 5' RACE reads with MiXCR, giving one entry per CDR3 protein. Of 62,000 or so distinct CDR3 sequences in the sample, approximately 9.2% were seen once. The starting material was whole blood, obtained at baseline. The receptors originated from an adult who was a healthcare worker with PCR-confirmed SARS-CoV-2 infection or an uninfected control (not recorded which). Each CDR3 is given with its conserved first and last residue. The order of the fields is V gene, J gene, CDR3 protein.

v_call: TRBV3-1; j_call: TRBJ1-6; cdr3_aa: CASSHKGRIYNSPLHF
v_call: TRBV24-1; j_call: TRBJ1-3; cdr3_aa: CATSDRDGGTLRNTIYF
v_call: TRBV7-9; j_call: TRBJ2-4; cdr3_aa: CASSQQGSGDKNIQYF
v_call: TRBV11-2; j_call: TRBJ2-7; cdr3_aa: CASSSVSGGRAHEQYF
v_call: TRBV5-8; j_call: TRBJ2-3; cdr3_aa: CASSLGTNTDTQYF
v_call: TRBV2; j_call: TRBJ2-1; cdr3_aa: CASIGPPRPYNEQFF
v_call: TRBV2; j_call: TRBJ2-1; cdr3_aa: CASSEAGGELFNEQFF
v_call: TRBV9; j_call: TRBJ2-1; cdr3_aa: CASSVALGGLYNEQFF
v_call: TRBV7-9; j_call: TRBJ2-1; cdr3_aa: CASSVAWTQSSYNEQFF
v_call: TRBV4-3; j_call: TRBJ1-1; cdr3_aa: CASSQSLRGQTLNTEAFF
v_call: TRBV6-1; j_call: TRBJ1-3; cdr3_aa: CASSEGYSGNTIYF
v_call: TRBV2; j_call: TRBJ2-1; cdr3_aa: CASSGTEGFGNEQFF
v_call: TRBV7-2; j_call: TRBJ2-3; cdr3_aa: CASSFLPGLAGEGDTQYF
v_call: TRBV5-4; j_call: TRBJ2-2; cdr3_aa: CASSLAMNTGELFF
v_call: TRBV6-6; j_call: TRBJ1-1; cdr3_aa: CASSYQVPTEAFF
v_call: TRBV30; j_call: TRBJ2-1; cdr3_aa: CAWSVSGYEQFF
v_call: TRBV5-6; j_call: TRBJ1-2; cdr3_aa: CASSSQGAFGYTF
v_call: TRBV2; j_call: TRBJ1-2; cdr3_aa: CASSGYRQGAGYTF
v_call: TRBV2; j_call: TRBJ2-6; cdr3_aa: CASKTSAGANVLTF
v_call: TRBV6-6; j_call: TRBJ1-5; cdr3_aa: CASSYMGGNQPQHF
v_call: TRBV7-9; j_call: TRBJ2-1; cdr3_aa: CASSTRWRFYNEQFF
v_call: TRBV20-1; j_call: TRBJ2-5; cdr3_aa: CSASGPGSGETQYF
v_call: TRBV19; j_call: TRBJ2-3; cdr3_aa: CASSPGRGDTQYF
v_call: TRBV20-1; j_call: TRBJ2-5; cdr3_aa: CSASLGLASQETQYF
v_call: TRBV6-5; j_call: TRBJ2-5; cdr3_aa: CASSYGSSWGGETQYF
v_call: TRBV7-8; j_call: TRBJ2-1; cdr3_aa: CASSPLVDEQFF
v_call: TRBV6-5; j_call: TRBJ2-7; cdr3_aa: CASSYSSPVAGGRPIYEQYF
v_call: TRBV4-3; j_call: TRBJ2-2; cdr3_aa: CASSLPPGQGAGELFF
v_call: TRBV6-2/TRBV6-3; j_call: TRBJ2-7; cdr3_aa: CASSRPGTYEQYF
v_call: TRBV7-3; j_call: TRBJ2-5; cdr3_aa: CASKPRRKTQYF
v_call: TRBV18; j_call: TRBJ2-3; cdr3_aa: CASSLGTGDTQYF
v_call: TRBV7-2; j_call: TRBJ2-7; cdr3_aa: CASSQTPSYEQYF
v_call: TRBV20-1; j_call: TRBJ2-2; cdr3_aa: CSAAGTANTGELFF
v_call: TRBV7-6; j_call: TRBJ2-2; cdr3_aa: CASSPGGTGELFF
v_call: TRBV27; j_call: TRBJ2-2; cdr3_aa: CASSLGAATGELFF
v_call: TRBV20-1; j_call: TRBJ2-1; cdr3_aa: CSGGQGRDYNEQFF
v_call: TRBV20-1; j_call: TRBJ2-5; cdr3_aa: CSARDTNQETQYF
v_call: TRBV4-2; j_call: TRBJ2-5; cdr3_aa: CASSPGGKTQYF
v_call: TRBV20-1; j_call: TRBJ2-3; cdr3_aa: CSAPQGGSDPGDTQYF
v_call: TRBV13; j_call: TRBJ2-4; cdr3_aa: CASSPELTVPLSKNIQYF
v_call: TRBV20-1; j_call: TRBJ2-1; cdr3_aa: CSARGTAGGPYEQFF
v_call: TRBV4-2; j_call: TRBJ2-5; cdr3_aa: CASSQVSGSPETQYF
v_call: TRBV20-1; j_call: TRBJ2-2; cdr3_aa: CSARDYDGTATGVDELFF
v_call: TRBV29-1; j_call: TRBJ2-7; cdr3_aa: CSVESGEDEQYF
v_call: TRBV5-4; j_call: TRBJ2-7; cdr3_aa: CASSGGSSYEQYF